The source of this T cell receptor beta chain is a study of metastatic and nonmetastatic thyroid tumors. This clone was recorded at least ten times. Its antigen is undetermined. The same CDR3 can be traced to other DNA sequences in this sample. Study results and caveats: Within blood and tumor, benign nodules reportedly had significantly lower TCR beta diversity than malignant thyroid tumors did.

The CDR3 has 13 amino acids. Germline V gene data show CDR1 as KGHSH and CDR2 as LQKENI. The V and J ends lost 3 bases and 8 bases, in that order; junction bases with no gene match: 0. Treatment of any kind had been given to no patient before thyroid surgery. Authors' analysis steps: A papillary thyroid cancer distant-metastasis classifier was built from CDR3 differences across clinicopathological groups. From the PCR reads, TCRdb re-called clones with MiXCR. The authors' filters were not applied to this entry. The sample carries about 43,000 clones, over 9.5% recorded once. The TCR originated in a female donor with papillary thyroid cancer or a benign thyroid nodule (not recorded which). Some clones in this sample may be carry-over from other donors' samples. V is TRBV18 and J is TRBJ2-4; 11 bases fit TRBD2. Sequencing was performed on blood. In nucleotides, the CDR3 is TGTGCCAGCTCACCGACTAGCGGGGACATTCAGTACTTC. Amino acid sequence: CASSPTSGDIQYF.